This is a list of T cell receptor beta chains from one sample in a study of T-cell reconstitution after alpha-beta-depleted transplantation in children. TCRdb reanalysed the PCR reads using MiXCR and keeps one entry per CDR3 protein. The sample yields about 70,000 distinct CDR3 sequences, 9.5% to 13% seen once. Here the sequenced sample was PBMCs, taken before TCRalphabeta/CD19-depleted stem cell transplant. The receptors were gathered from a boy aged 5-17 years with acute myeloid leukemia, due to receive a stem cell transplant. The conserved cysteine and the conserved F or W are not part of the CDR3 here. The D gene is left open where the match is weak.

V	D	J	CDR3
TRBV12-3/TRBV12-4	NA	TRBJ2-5	ASSYLAGETQY
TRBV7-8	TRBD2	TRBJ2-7	ASSLRLGRASGRQDEQY
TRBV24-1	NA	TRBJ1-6	LGEGCSYNSPLH
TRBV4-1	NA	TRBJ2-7	ASSQDVGTWQY
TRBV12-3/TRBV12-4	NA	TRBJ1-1	ASSPPGSTEAF
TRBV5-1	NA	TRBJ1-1	ASSTGRTSEAF
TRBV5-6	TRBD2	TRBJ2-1	ASSRRGAGGEIYNEQF
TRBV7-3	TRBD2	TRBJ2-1	ASSLRGGYPVMEQF
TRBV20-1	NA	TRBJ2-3	SASSPSTDTQY
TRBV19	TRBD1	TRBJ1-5	ASNGQGDQPQH
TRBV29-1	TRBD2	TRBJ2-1	SLGLVGGNEQF
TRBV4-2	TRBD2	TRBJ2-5	ASSQGGSGAQETQY
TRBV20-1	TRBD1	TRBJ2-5	SARDGQAYQETQY
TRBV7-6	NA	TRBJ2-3	ASSFLAGAITDTQY
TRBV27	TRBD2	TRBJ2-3	ASSSLSGTLVTDTQY